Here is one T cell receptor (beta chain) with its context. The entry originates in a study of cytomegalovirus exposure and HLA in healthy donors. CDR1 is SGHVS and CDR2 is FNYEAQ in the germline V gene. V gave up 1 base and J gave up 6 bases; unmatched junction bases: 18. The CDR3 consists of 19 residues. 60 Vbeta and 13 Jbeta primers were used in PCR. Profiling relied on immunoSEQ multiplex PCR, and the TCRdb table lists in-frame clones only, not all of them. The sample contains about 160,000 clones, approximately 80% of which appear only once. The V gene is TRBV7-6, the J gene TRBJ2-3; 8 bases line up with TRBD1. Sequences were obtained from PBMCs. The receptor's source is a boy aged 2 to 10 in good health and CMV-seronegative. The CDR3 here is CASSLGVRWSGGSIDTQYF. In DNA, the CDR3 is TGTGCCAGCAGCTTAGGGGTACGGTGGTCAGGGGGCTCTATTGATACGCAGTATTTT.